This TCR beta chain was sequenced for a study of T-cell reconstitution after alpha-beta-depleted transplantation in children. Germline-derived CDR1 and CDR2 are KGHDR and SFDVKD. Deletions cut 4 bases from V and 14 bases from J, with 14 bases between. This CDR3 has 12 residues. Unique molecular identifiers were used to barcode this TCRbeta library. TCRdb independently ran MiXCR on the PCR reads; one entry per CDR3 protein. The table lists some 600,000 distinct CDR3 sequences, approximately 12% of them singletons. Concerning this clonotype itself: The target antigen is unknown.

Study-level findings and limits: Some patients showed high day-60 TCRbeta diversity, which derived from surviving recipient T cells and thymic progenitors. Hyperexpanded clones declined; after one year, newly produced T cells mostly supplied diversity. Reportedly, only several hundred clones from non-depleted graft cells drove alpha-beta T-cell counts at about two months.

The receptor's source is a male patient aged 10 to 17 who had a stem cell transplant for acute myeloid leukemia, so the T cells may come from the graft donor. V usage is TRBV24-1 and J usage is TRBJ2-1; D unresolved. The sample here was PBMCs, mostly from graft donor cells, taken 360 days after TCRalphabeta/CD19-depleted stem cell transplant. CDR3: CATSDSGPGEFF. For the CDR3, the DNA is TGTGCCACCAGTGACTCCGGACCTGGGGAGTTCTTC.